This paragraph reports one T cell receptor beta chain. No antigen is known for it. PCR amplification relied on 60 Vbeta primers (plus 13 Jbeta primers). The assay was immunoSEQ multiplex PCR, and TCRdb's table has in-frame clones only and misses some. The sample has around 37,000 clones, approximately 81% seen once; the top ten hold 2.7%. The entry originates in a study of cytomegalovirus exposure and HLA in healthy donors. Germline-derived CDR1 and CDR2 are MNHEY and SMNVEV (reference sequence). V lost 5 bases, J lost 4 bases, and 9 bases stayed unmatched. The CDR3 extends over 16 amino acids. Study results and limitations: Cytomegalovirus-associated status was assigned to about 150 TCR beta chains. Association of a missense DCLRE1C variant with TCR beta V- and J-gene trimming was reported in a later analysis. CMV serostatus was the sole immune exposure data available. Earlier analysis yielded a pattern in which most TCR beta V segments were productive about 90% or about 30% of the time.

V gene TRBV27 combines with J gene TRBJ2-5, with 11 nucleotides matching TRBD2. The specimen sequenced was PBMCs. The receptor comes from a man in his fifties or sixties in good health and CMV-seronegative. DNA of the CDR3: TGTGCCAGCAGTCGCACCTCTAGCGGGAGGCGAGAGACCCAGTACTTC. Its translation is CASSRTSSGRRETQYF.